A single sample gave rise to the 29 T cell receptor beta chains below, sequenced in a study of early T cells in non-severe SARS-CoV-2 infection. TCRdb called the 5' RACE reads again in MiXCR, with one record for every CDR3 protein. The table has 45,000 to 55,000 distinct CDR3 sequences, approximately 6% seen once. Material for sequencing was whole blood. These receptors came from an adult who was a healthcare worker with PCR-confirmed SARS-CoV-2 infection or an uninfected control (not recorded which).

In this sample, this clonotype turned up many times. The rearrangement links TRBV20-1 to TRBJ2-3, with 8 bases lining up with TRBD2. The CDR3 length is 13 residues. Germline values: CDR1 DFQATT, CDR2 SNEGSKA (reference sequence). V lost 3 bases to trimming and J lost 3 bases; unmatched junction nucleotides: 2. This CDR3 reads CSASGGATDTQYF. The CDR3 nucleotides read TGCAGTGCTAGCGGGGGGGCAACAGATACGCAGTATTTT.

This clonotype was detected ten times or more. The rearrangement links TRBV5-1 to TRBJ2-3; D is unresolved. With 7 bases removed from V and 6 bases from J, the gap between germline ends came to 9 bases. The CDR3 contains 11 residues. Germline assignment: CDR1 SGHRS and CDR2 YFSETQ. The CDR3 region is CASALGDTQYF. The CDR3 bases are TGCGCCAGCGCGCTGGGGGATACGCAGTATTTT. Together with reference TRBV5-1 and TRBJ2-3, the CDR3 gives the full variable domain: KAGVTQTPRYLIKTRGQQVTLSCSPISGHRSVSWYQQTPGQGLQFLFEYFSETQRNKGNFPGRFSGRQFSNSRSEMNVSTLELGDSALYLCASALGDTQYFGPGTRLTVL.

In this sample, this clonotype turned up a few times. The rearrangement links TRBV3-1 to TRBJ1-1; D is perhaps TRBD1 (6 bases). Germline values: CDR1 LGHDT, CDR2 YNNKEL (reference sequence). V lost 1 base, J lost 8 bases, and 14 bases lay in between. This CDR3 contains 14 residues. The CDR3: CASSQGQALFEAFF. In DNA form, the CDR3 reads TGTGCCAGCAGCCAAGGACAGGCCCTTTTCGAAGCTTTCTTT.

This clonotype was seen many times. The V gene is TRBV20-1, the J gene TRBJ2-5; D is ambiguous. The V gene's germline CDR1 is DFQATT and CDR2 SNEGSKA (reference sequence). Trimming took off 6 bases at V and 2 bases at J, with 19 bases between the two ends. The CDR3 is made up of 15 amino acids. The CDR3 DNA is TGCAGTGCCCAGAGCGCGCAGCCCTCTCAAGAGACCCAGTACTTC. Protein: CSAQSAQPSQETQYF.

This clonotype has at least ten counts. As DNA, the CDR3 is TGTGCCAGCAGTTACCTTCTTTCGAGCTCCTACAATGAGCAGTTCTTC. Translated: CASSYLLSSSYNEQFF. V and J are TRBV6-5 and TRBJ2-1, with D unclear. Deletions cut 2 bases from V and 0 bases from J, with 11 bases between. The V gene's germline CDR1 is MNHEY and CDR2 SVGAGI. The CDR3 spans 16 residues.

This clonotype has only a few counts. V is TRBV6-5 and J is TRBJ2-2; perhaps TRBD2 as D (5 bases). CDR1 is MNHEY and CDR2 is SVGAGI in the germline V gene. Trimming took off 2 bases at V and 4 bases at J, with 11 bases between the two ends. The CDR3 sequence is 15 residues long. In nucleotides, the CDR3 is TGTGCCAGCAGTTACGGGAGAATTGGCACCGGGGAGCTGTTTTTT. Amino acid sequence: CASSYGRIGTGELFF.

V gene TRBV20-1 combines with J gene TRBJ1-1; D might be TRBD1 (5 bases). Germline CDR1 reads DFQATT; CDR2 reads SNEGSKA (reference sequence). V was trimmed by 3 bases and J by 11 bases, leaving 13 bases between them. The CDR3 spans 11 residues. This CDR3 reads CSAREGPAAFF. CDR3 nucleotide sequence: TGCAGTGCTAGGGAGGGACCGGCGGCTTTCTTT.

The chain uses TRBV12-3 or TRBV12-4 and TRBJ2-1; unclear D gene. V lost 6 bases and J 0 bases, leaving 15 bases between the germline ends. CDR3 length equals 16 residues. In nucleotides, the CDR3 is TGTGCCAGCAGCCCCAGAGAGGCTAACTCCTACAATGAGCAGTTCTTC. The encoded protein is CASSPREANSYNEQFF.

In this sample, this clonotype turned up many times. The chain recombines TRBV4-3 with TRBJ1-1; 11 bases map to TRBD1. V lost 1 base and J lost 4; bases outside the gene matches: 5. CDR3 length: 16 amino acids. CDR1 and CDR2 (germline): LGHNA, YSLEER. As DNA, the CDR3 is TGCGCCAGCAGCCAAGTTTCCGGGACAGGGGGCACTGAAGCTTTCTTT. It encodes CASSQVSGTGGTEAFF.

This clonotype has a handful of counts. The chain carries TRBV20-1 and TRBJ1-1; D uncertain. From germline, CDR1 is DFQATT and CDR2 SNEGSKA (reference sequence). The CDR3 has 11 residues. V lost 1 base and J 3 bases, leaving 3 bases between the germline ends. The CDR3 nucleotides are TGCAGTGCTAGAGGTTACACTGAAGCTTTCTTT. This translates into CSARGYTEAFF.

This chain links TRBV20-1 with TRBJ1-2; D not certain. The germline V and J ends were trimmed by 8 bases and 5 bases, with 15 bases remaining between them. Germline CDR1 reads DFQATT; CDR2 reads SNEGSKA (reference sequence). This CDR3 comprises 12 residues. CDR3 sequence: CSTTGDKYGYTF. In DNA form, the CDR3 reads TGCAGTACCACGGGAGATAAATATGGCTACACCTTC.

Ten or more counts support this clonotype. The V and J genes are TRBV4-1 and TRBJ2-1, with 10 bases lining up with TRBD2. Germline V gene sequence: CDR1 MGHRA, CDR2 YSYEKL. With 2 bases clipped from V and 5 bases from J, the junction kept 3 bases outside the gene matches. The CDR3 extends over 15 amino acids. The CDR3 bases are TGCGCCAGCAGCCAAATAGCGGGGGGCCACAATGAGCAGTTCTTC. Translating gives CASSQIAGGHNEQFF.

This clonotype was found a few times. The J gene is TRBJ2-5, the V gene TRBV2; tentatively, D is TRBD1 (5 bases). CDR1 and CDR2 from the germline V gene are SNHLY and FYNNEI. V lost 5 bases to trimming and J lost 2 bases, with 12 bases between them. This CDR3 is built from 14 residues. The chain's CDR3 is CASSLRQIQETQYF. For the CDR3, the DNA is TGTGCCAGCAGTCTCCGACAGATTCAAGAGACCCAGTACTTC.

Many counts were recorded for this clonotype. This chain connects TRBV1 to TRBJ2-5; the table's D call, TRBD1, was not checked against the DNA. TRBV1 is reported as a pseudogene. The CDR3 spans 17 residues. The CDR3 sequence: CTSSQESGLGRGETQYF. In DNA form, the CDR3 reads TGCACCAGCAGCCAAGAAAGCGGGCTCGGGCGCGGAGAGACCCAGTACTTC.

By frequency in the sample, this clonotype is medium-sized. This chain links TRBV20-1 with TRBJ1-6, with 10 bases identical to TRBD1. The CDR3 runs to 16 residues. Germline V lookup: CDR1 DFQATT, CDR2 SNEGSKA (reference sequence). Trimming removed 0 bases from V and 5 bases from J; junction bases left unmatched: 4. This chain's CDR3 is CSARDLGQGDNSPLHF. CDR3 in DNA: TGCAGTGCTAGAGATCTCGGACAGGGGGATAATTCACCCCTCCACTTT.

There are many counts of this clonotype. V is TRBV4-1 and J is TRBJ1-2, with D unclear. V was pared by 0 bases and J by 4 bases, with 15 bases between. CDR3 length: 16 amino acids. Per germline, CDR1 MGHRA and CDR2 YSYEKL. The CDR3, as DNA: TGCGCCAGCAGCCAAGATACCGGAGCTTCTGGCTATGGCTACACCTTC. Its translation: CASSQDTGASGYGYTF.

This clonotype appeared a few times. The chain has TRBV11-3 and TRBJ2-1, with D perhaps TRBD1 (6 bases). V lost 5 bases and J lost 2, with 7 bases in between. The CDR3 is made up of 13 amino acids. In germline, CDR1 is SGHNT, CDR2 YENEEA. CDR3 bases: TGTGCCAGCAGCCGGGACACCTACAATGAGCAGTTCTTC. Translated, it gives CASSRDTYNEQFF.

There are a few counts of this clonotype. This sequence joins TRBV28 and TRBJ1-2; 8 positions agree with TRBD1. Germline V gene sequence: CDR1 MDHEN, CDR2 SYDVKM. The CDR3 is 14 residues long. The J segment lost 8 bases and the V segment lost 3 bases, leaving 8 bases of the junction unmatched. CDR3 DNA sequence: TGTGCCAGCAGTTTCCTACAGGGGGAAGGGGGCTACACCTTC. Translated: CASSFLQGEGGYTF.

The V call is TRBV11-3, the J call TRBJ2-2, with D hard to call. The CDR3 consists of 14 residues. Trimming cost V 2 bases and J 6 bases, with 10 bases left between them. Germline V CDR1 and CDR2: SGHNT, YENEEA. CDR3 amino acids: CASSLSWASGELFF. CDR3 sequence (DNA): TGTGCCAGCAGCTTATCCTGGGCCTCCGGGGAGCTGTTTTTT.

This clonotype appeared many times. The V call is TRBV19, the J call TRBJ2-1, with D unclear. Germline-derived CDR1 and CDR2 are LNHDA and SQIVND (reference sequence). This CDR3 has 13 residues. V was cut by 3 bases and J by 5 bases, with 8 bases left in between. CDR3 in DNA: TGTGCCAGTAGTATGACGAGAGACAATGAGCAGTTCTTC. As protein: CASSMTRDNEQFF. Full variable domain (outside the CDR3, taken from reference TRBV19 and TRBJ2-1): DGGITQSPKYLFRKEGQNVTLSCEQNLNHDAMYWYRQDPGQGLRLIYYSQIVNDFQKGDIAEGYSVSREKKESFPLTVTSAQKNPTAFYLCASSMTRDNEQFFGPGTRLTVL.

There are many counts of this clonotype. J is TRBJ2-7 and V is TRBV10-3, with D unclear. The CDR3 is 14 residues long. V lost 8 bases, J lost 4 bases, and 18 bases lay in between. Per germline, CDR1 ENHRY and CDR2 SYGVKD. CDR3: CAISRPREWYEQYF. In DNA, the CDR3 is TGTGCCATCTCACGACCCCGTGAATGGTACGAGCAGTACTTC.

This clonotype showed up many times. The chain couples TRBV7-9 to TRBJ2-4; weak D call: TRBD1 (6 bases). The CDR3 spans 17 residues. The V end was cut by 5 bases, the J end by 0 bases, with 17 bases between. Germline CDR1 reads SEHNR; CDR2 reads FQNEAQ (reference sequence). DNA of the CDR3: TGTGCCAGCAGCCCTTCTCTAGGACAGCTAGCCAAAAACATTCAGTACTTC. Encoded protein: CASSPSLGQLAKNIQYF.

The sample holds a few counts of this clonotype. The chain combines TRBV3-1 with TRBJ2-2; TRBD2 matches 8 bases. V dropped 0 bases and J dropped 1; count of bases not matched to a gene: 7. The CDR3 sequence is 18 residues long. Germline V lookup: CDR1 LGHDT, CDR2 YNNKEL (reference sequence). The DNA of the CDR3 is TGTGCCAGCAGCCAAGAGACGGGGGGGATTCAGAACACCGGGGAGCTGTTTTTT. Amino acids: CASSQETGGIQNTGELFF.

This clonotype was observed many times. The V gene is TRBV6-2 or TRBV6-3, the J gene TRBJ1-6, with TRBD1 matching 8 bases. Looked up from germline, CDR1 is MNHEY and CDR2 is SVGEGT. CDR3 length equals 16 residues. With V trimmed by 5 bases and J by 5 bases, 8 bases remained unmatched. The CDR3 is CASSRGRGQDNSPLHF. CDR3 nucleotides: TGTGCCAGCAGTAGGGGCCGGGGACAGGATAATTCACCCCTCCACTTT.

Only a few counts were recorded for this clonotype. The V call is TRBV18, the J call TRBJ2-7; D is tentatively TRBD1 or TRBD2 (5 bases each). In germline, CDR1 is KGHSH, CDR2 LQKENI. Deletions cut 0 bases from V and 1 base from J, with 10 bases between. This CDR3 is 15 amino acids long. The CDR3 coding sequence is TGTGCCAGCTCACCACCGGGACGGATGTCCTACGAGCAGTACTTC. As protein: CASSPPGRMSYEQYF.

There are many counts of this clonotype. The gene calls are TRBV7-2 and TRBJ2-5, with TRBD1 identical over 7 bases. V trimming: 5 bases; J trimming: 12 bases; junction bases outside the gene matches: 12. CDR1 and CDR2 from the germline V gene are SGHTA and FQGNSA. This CDR3 is 13 amino acids long. This CDR3 reads CASSKDRENPEYF. In DNA form, the CDR3 reads TGTGCCAGCAGCAAAGACAGGGAAAACCCCGAGTACTTC.

This clonotype was observed at least ten times. The V gene is TRBV6-2 or TRBV6-3, the J gene TRBJ2-7, with unresolved D. Trimming removed 7 bases from V and 9 bases from J, with 7 bases in between. The CDR3 loop spans 9 amino acids. The germline CDR1 and CDR2 sequences are MNHEY and SVGEGT. CDR3 loop: CASTLRQYF. Here the CDR3 DNA reads TGTGCCAGCACCCTCAGGCAGTACTTC.

Many counts were recorded for this clonotype. The chain carries TRBV7-3 and TRBJ2-2, with TRBD2 as a possible D gene (6 bases). V lost 6 bases to trimming and J lost 4 bases, with 6 bases between them. CDR1 and CDR2 (germline): SGHTA, FQGTGA. The CDR3 sequence is 12 residues long. The CDR3 reads CASRTSTGELFF. Here the CDR3 DNA reads TGTGCCAGCAGGACTAGCACCGGGGAGCTGTTTTTT.

This clonotype was observed many times. The chain has TRBV7-6 and TRBJ1-1, with D unclear. Germline CDR1 is SGHVS and CDR2 is FNYEAQ. The CDR3 spans 17 residues. Trimming took off 0 bases at V and 0 bases at J, with 14 bases between the two ends. The CDR3 DNA sequence: TGTGCCAGCAGCTTAGCGCTTAGGGAAGGTATGAACACTGAAGCTTTCTTT. Protein: CASSLALREGMNTEAFF.